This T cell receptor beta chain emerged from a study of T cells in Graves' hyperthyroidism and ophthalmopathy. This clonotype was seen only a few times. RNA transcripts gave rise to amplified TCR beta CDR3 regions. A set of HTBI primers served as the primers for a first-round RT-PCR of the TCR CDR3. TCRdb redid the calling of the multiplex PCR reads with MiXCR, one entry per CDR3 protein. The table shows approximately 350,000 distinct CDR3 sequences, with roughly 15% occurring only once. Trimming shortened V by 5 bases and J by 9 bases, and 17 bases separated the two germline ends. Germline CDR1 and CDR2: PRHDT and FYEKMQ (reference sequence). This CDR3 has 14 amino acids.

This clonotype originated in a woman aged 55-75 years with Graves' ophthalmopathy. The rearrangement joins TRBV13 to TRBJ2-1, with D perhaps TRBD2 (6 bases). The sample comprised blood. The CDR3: CASSALAEESEQFF. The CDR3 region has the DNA TGTGCCAGCAGCGCCTTAGCGGAAGAGTCTGAGCAGTTCTTC.